These 17 T cell receptor beta chains originate from one sample sequenced in a study of vaccination and CD4 T cells after COVID-19. Cultured CD4+ T-cell DNA underwent Oncomine TCR Beta short-read sequencing. Each CDR3 protein is one row after TCRdb ran MiXCR on the PCR reads. Found here are under 25,000 distinct CDR3 sequences, 35% to 50% of them singletons; the top ten hold over 8%. Documented treatment: approximately 9-day PBMC culture with coronavirus spike peptide pools or control peptides (ViraFEST assay). No antigen has been identified for these receptors. Sample: CD4+ T cells from blood, cultured in vitro, taken after SARS-CoV-2 vaccination. These receptors were obtained from a human donor who had recovered from COVID-19.

The chain joins TRBV7-9 to TRBJ2-5; 7 nucleotides align to TRBD2. The CDR3 extends over 15 amino acids. Germline V CDR1 and CDR2: SEHNR, FQNEAQ (reference sequence). The junction had 6 bases not matched to a gene; V was cut back by 5 bases and J by 0 bases. The DNA for the CDR3 is TGTGCCAGCAGCCGTTTCCTAGCGGACCAAGAGACCCAGTACTTC. It encodes CASSRFLADQETQYF.

The J gene is TRBJ2-5, the V gene TRBV20-1; possibly TRBD1 for D (6 bases). Looked up from germline, CDR1 is DFQATT and CDR2 is SNEGSKA (reference sequence). This CDR3 comprises 13 residues. The ends were cut back, 3 bases at V and 2 bases at J, with 10 bases in the middle. Here the CDR3 reads CSARTGIQETQYF. The DNA for the CDR3 is TGCAGTGCTAGGACAGGAATACAAGAGACCCAGTACTTC.

A few counts support this clonotype. V usage is TRBV4-2 and J usage is TRBJ2-7, with D tentatively TRBD1 or TRBD2 (5 bases each). V was cut by 0 bases and J by 1 base, with 19 bases left in between. This CDR3 is built from 18 residues. Germline CDR1 LGHNA, CDR2 YNFKEQ. The CDR3 sequence is CASSQDQANIGGSYEQYF. In DNA, the CDR3 is TGTGCCAGCAGCCAAGATCAAGCTAATATTGGGGGTTCCTACGAGCAGTACTTC.

The chain links TRBV6-5 to TRBJ1-2; D perhaps matches TRBD1 (5 bases). The CDR3 runs to 14 residues. V lost 0 bases to trimming and J lost 9 bases, with 14 bases between them. Germline V gene sequence: CDR1 MNHEY, CDR2 SVGAGI. CDR3 sequence reads: CASSYSARVISYTF. In nucleotides, the CDR3 is TGTGCCAGCAGTTACTCCGCCAGGGTTATTAGCTACACCTTC.

The rearrangement joins TRBV5-1 to TRBJ1-1, with 10 bases matching TRBD1. V lost 5 bases and J lost 5; bases outside the gene matches: 12. The length of the CDR3 is 16 residues. CDR1 and CDR2 (germline): SGHRS, YFSETQ. CDR3 amino acids: CASRRTGTGDGTEAFF. Written as DNA, the CDR3 is TGCGCCAGCAGGCGGACCGGGACAGGGGATGGTACTGAAGCTTTCTTT.

The chain recombines TRBV2 with TRBJ1-1; 9 nucleotides line up with TRBD1. There are 15 residues in the CDR3. V trimming: 2 bases; J trimming: 1 base; junction bases outside the gene matches: 2. CDR1 SNHLY and CDR2 FYNNEI come from the germline V gene. In nucleotides, the CDR3 is TGTGCCAGCAGTGAAACAGGGGGCACGAACACTGAAGCTTTCTTT. Translating gives CASSETGGTNTEAFF.

This clonotype came up once. This rearrangement joins TRBV5-6 to TRBJ1-5; D perhaps matches TRBD1 (5 bases). V lost 2 bases, J lost 5 bases, and 11 bases lay in between. CDR3 length: 14 amino acids. Germline assignment: CDR1 SGHDT and CDR2 YYEEEE. CDR3 sequence reads: CASSLEGSYQPQHF. The CDR3 coding sequence is TGTGCCAGCAGCTTAGAGGGGTCCTATCAGCCCCAGCATTTT.

This sequence joins TRBV7-2 and TRBJ2-3, with D possibly being TRBD2 (5 bases). The V end was cut by 3 bases, the J end by 5 bases, with 12 bases between. The length of the CDR3 is 14 residues. Germline CDR1 SGHTA, CDR2 FQGNSA. CDR3 protein: CASSFSGAGDTQYF. The CDR3 DNA reads as TGTGCCAGCAGCTTCTCGGGCGCGGGAGATACGCAGTATTTT.

The chain joins TRBV6-1 to TRBJ2-7, with TRBD1 identical over 8 bases. V trimming: 4 bases; J trimming: 6 bases; junction bases outside the gene matches: 8. The CDR3 length is 14 residues. The germline CDR1 and CDR2 sequences are MNHNS and SASEGT. CDR3 DNA: TGTGCCAGCAGTGCAGGGACAGGTCCTGGCGAGCAGTACTTC. This sequence encodes CASSAGTGPGEQYF.

This clonotype was seen only a few times. The chain recombines TRBV7-8 with TRBJ2-7, with 9 bases matching TRBD1. V lost 6 bases to trimming and J lost 3 bases; unmatched junction nucleotides: 12. The CDR3 spans 16 residues. Germline lookup yields CDR1 SGHVS and CDR2 FQNEAQ. CDR3: CASSSPGTGTIYEQYF. The CDR3 DNA reads TGTGCCAGCAGTAGTCCCGGGACAGGGACCATCTACGAGCAGTACTTC.

This clonotype was detected only a few times. The chain recombines TRBV6-1 with TRBJ1-2, with TRBD1 matching 10 bases. Per germline, CDR1 MNHNS and CDR2 SASEGT. The junction had 10 bases not matched to a gene; V was cut back by 3 bases and J by 6 bases. This CDR3 is 16 amino acids long. The CDR3 region has the DNA TGTGCCAGCAGTGATTTGAGACAGGGGGCGATCCATGGCTACACCTTC. The encoded protein is CASSDLRQGAIHGYTF.

This clonotype appeared a few times. V is TRBV11-3 and J is TRBJ2-5; D is possibly TRBD2 (5 bases). Between the trimmed V and J ends, which lost 1 base and 5 bases, there was a span of 17 bases. The V gene's germline CDR1 is SGHNT and CDR2 YENEEA. The CDR3 totals 16 residues. As DNA, the CDR3 is TGTGCCAGCAGCTTAGGGCTGGAGGTGCGTCTGGAGACCCAGTACTTC. Amino acids: CASSLGLEVRLETQYF. The full variable domain, rest sourced from reference TRBV11-3 and TRBJ2-5, is EAGVVQSPRYKIIEKKQPVAFWCNPISGHNTLYWYLQNLGQGPELLIRYENEEAVDDSQLPKDRFSAERLKGVDSTLKIQPAELGDSAVYLCASSLGLEVRLETQYFGPGTRLLVL.

There are a few counts of this clonotype. V gene TRBV19 combines with J gene TRBJ2-7; TRBD1 agrees at 9 bases. The CDR3 is made up of 15 amino acids. The junction had 17 bases not matched to a gene; V was cut back by 11 bases and J by 6 bases. Germline V gives CDR1 LNHDA, CDR2 SQIVND (reference sequence). CDR3 nucleotide sequence: TGTGCCCGCCGATCCCTGGGACAGGGCTTGTTCGAGCAGTACTTC. Amino acids: CARRSLGQGLFEQYF.

This clonotype was seen a few times. The chain uses TRBV19 and TRBJ1-1; 7 bases line up with TRBD1. V lost 7 bases, J lost 4 bases, and 9 bases stayed unmatched. The CDR3 consists of 14 residues. Per germline, CDR1 LNHDA and CDR2 SQIVND (reference sequence). CDR3 in amino acids: CASTSTGKGTEAFF. CDR3 DNA sequence: TGTGCCAGTACTTCGACAGGGAAAGGCACTGAAGCTTTCTTT.

The chain joins TRBV4-3 to TRBJ1-1; perhaps TRBD1 as D (5 bases). This CDR3 has 14 residues. V lost 1 base to trimming and J lost 4 bases, with 10 bases between them. CDR1 is LGHNA, CDR2 YSLEER, per germline. The CDR3 is CASSQGGEGTEAFF. DNA of the CDR3: TGCGCCAGCAGCCAAGGGGGCGAAGGCACTGAAGCTTTCTTT.

This clonotype was found a few times. The chain couples TRBV20-1 to TRBJ2-5, with 7 nucleotides matching TRBD1. V trimming: 6 bases; J trimming: 1 base; junction bases outside the gene matches: 2. Germline assignment: CDR1 DFQATT and CDR2 SNEGSKA (reference sequence). The CDR3 length is 12 residues. The CDR3 DNA reads TGCAGTGCAAGACAGGGCCAAGAGACCCAGTACTTC. Amino acids: CSARQGQETQYF.

The rearrangement uses TRBV6-1 and TRBJ1-1; 12 bases are shared with TRBD1. The CDR3 contains 18 residues. J lost 6 bases, V lost 5 bases, and 16 bases had no gene match. Germline loops: CDR1 MNHNS, CDR2 SASEGT. CDR3 in DNA: TGTGCCAGCAGTAGAGCCCGTGTGGGGACAGGGGGCTCGGCTGAAGCTTTCTTT. Translating it yields CASSRARVGTGGSAEAFF.